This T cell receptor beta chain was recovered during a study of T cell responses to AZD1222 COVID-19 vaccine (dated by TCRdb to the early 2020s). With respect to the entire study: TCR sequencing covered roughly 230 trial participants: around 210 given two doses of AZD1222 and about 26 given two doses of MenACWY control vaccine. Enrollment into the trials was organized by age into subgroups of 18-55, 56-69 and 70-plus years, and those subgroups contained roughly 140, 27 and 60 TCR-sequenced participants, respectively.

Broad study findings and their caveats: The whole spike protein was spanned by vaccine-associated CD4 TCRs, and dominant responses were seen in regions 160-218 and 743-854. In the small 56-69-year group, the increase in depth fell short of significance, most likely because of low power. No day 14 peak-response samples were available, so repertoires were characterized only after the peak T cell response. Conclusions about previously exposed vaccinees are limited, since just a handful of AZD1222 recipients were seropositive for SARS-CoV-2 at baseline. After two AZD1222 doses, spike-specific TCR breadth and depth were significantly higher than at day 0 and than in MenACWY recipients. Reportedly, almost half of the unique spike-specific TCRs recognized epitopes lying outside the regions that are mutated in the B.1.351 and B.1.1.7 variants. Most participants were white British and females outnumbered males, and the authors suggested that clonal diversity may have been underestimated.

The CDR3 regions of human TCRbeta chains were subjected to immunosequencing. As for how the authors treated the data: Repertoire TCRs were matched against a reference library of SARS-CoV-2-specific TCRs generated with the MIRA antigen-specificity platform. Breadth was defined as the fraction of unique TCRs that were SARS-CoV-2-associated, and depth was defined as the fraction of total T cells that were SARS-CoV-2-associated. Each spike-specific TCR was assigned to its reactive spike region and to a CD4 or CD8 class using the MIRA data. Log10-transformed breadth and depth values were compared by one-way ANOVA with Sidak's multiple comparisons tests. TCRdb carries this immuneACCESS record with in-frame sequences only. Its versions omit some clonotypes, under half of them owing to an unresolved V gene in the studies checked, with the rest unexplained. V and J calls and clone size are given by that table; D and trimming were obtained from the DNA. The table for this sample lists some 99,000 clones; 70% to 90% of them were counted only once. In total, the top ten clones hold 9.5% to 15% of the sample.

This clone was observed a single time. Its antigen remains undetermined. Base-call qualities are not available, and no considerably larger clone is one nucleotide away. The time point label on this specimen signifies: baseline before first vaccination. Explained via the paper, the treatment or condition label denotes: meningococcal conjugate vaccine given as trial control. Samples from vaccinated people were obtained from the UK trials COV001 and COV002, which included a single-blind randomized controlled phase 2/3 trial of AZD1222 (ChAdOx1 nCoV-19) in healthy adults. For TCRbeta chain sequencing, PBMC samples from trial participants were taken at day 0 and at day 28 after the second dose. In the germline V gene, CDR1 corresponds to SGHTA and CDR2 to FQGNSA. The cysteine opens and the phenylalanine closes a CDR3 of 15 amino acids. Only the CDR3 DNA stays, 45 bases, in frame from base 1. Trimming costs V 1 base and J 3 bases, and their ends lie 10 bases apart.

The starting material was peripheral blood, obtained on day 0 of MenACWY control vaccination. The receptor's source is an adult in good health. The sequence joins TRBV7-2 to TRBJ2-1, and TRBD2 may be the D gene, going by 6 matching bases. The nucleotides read TGTGCCAGCAGCTTAGTAGGTAGCGGCTACAATGAGCAGTTCTTC. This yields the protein CASSLVGSGYNEQFF.